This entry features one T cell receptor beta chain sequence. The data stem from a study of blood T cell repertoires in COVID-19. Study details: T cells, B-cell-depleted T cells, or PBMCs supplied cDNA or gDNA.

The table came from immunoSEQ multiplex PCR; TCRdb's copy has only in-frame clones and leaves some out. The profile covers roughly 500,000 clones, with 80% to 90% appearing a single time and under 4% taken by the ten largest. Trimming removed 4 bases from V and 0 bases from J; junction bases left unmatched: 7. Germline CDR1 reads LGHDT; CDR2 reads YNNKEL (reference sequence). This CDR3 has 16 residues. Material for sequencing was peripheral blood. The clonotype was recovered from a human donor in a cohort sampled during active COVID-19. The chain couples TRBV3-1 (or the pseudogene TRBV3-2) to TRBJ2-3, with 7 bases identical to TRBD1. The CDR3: CASSPLGQFSTDTQYF. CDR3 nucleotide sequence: TGTGCCAGCAGCCCACTGGGACAGTTCAGCACAGATACGCAGTATTTT.